This T cell receptor beta chain is from a study of blood T cell repertoires in COVID-19. Across the study: The United States, Italy and Spain were the sources of the acute and convalescent COVID-19 samples. Nucleic acid was either cDNA or gDNA, and it came from T cells, B-cell-depleted T cells, or PBMCs.

Germline CDR1 is SEHNR and CDR2 is FQNEAQ (reference sequence). The CDR3 covers 15 residues. The V end was cut by 6 bases, the J end by 2 bases, with 16 bases between. Original analysis: Nucleated cell counts were estimated from reference gene primer amplification. Data came from immunoSEQ multiplex PCR; TCRdb stores just in-frame clones and leaves some out. V and J calls and clone size are given by that table; D and trimming were obtained from the DNA. The table has a few hundred thousand clones, around 90% seen once; the top ten hold 2.1%. The sample consisted of peripheral blood. The source is a woman in her sixties or seventies with COVID-19, enrolled during active disease. The V call is TRBV7-9, the J call TRBJ1-1; D perhaps matches TRBD1 (6 bases). The CDR3 region has the DNA TGTGCCAGCAGGCCTACCCTGGGACACAACACTGAAGCTTTCTTT. Translating it yields CASRPTLGHNTEAFF.